The entry below describes one TCR beta chain. Unmatched junction bases numbered 10, after V lost 2 bases and J lost 4 bases. This CDR3 comprises 16 residues. The germline V gene encodes CDR1 SGHNT and CDR2 YYREEE (reference sequence). This specimen belongs to a study of blood T cell repertoires in COVID-19. Study summary: Sites across the United States, Italy and Spain contributed samples from acute and convalescent COVID-19.

Individuals aged roughly 18 to 90 years were recruited from 24 US areas. TCRdb's copy holds only in-frame clones and misses some; the assay was immunoSEQ multiplex PCR. The table has 200,000 or so clones, 80% to 85% seen once; the top ten hold roughly 6.9%. The material sequenced was PBMCs or T cells enriched from blood (not recorded which). The chain has TRBV5-4 and TRBJ2-5, with 8 bases that match TRBD1. This clonotype was sampled from a middle-aged man who had recovered from COVID-19. CDR3: CASSFFRDRIGETQYF. The CDR3 DNA reads as TGTGCCAGCAGCTTTTTCCGGGACAGGATAGGAGAGACCCAGTACTTC.